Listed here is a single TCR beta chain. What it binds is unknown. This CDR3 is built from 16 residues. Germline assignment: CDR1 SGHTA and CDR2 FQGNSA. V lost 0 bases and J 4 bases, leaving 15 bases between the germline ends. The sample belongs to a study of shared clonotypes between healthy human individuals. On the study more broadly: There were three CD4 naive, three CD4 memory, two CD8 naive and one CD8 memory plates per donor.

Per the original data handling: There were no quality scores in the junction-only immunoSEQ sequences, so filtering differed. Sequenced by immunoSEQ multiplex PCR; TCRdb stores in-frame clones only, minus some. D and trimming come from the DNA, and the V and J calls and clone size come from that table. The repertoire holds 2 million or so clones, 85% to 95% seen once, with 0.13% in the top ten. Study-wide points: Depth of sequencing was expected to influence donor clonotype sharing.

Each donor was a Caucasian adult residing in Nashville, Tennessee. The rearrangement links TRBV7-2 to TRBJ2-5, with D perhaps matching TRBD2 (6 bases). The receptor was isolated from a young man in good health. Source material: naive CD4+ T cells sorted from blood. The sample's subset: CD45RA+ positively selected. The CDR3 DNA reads TGTGCCAGCAGCTTAGCTTCCGGGGGAAAAGGAGAGACCCAGTACTTC. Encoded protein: CASSLASGGKGETQYF.